The entry that follows covers one T cell receptor (beta chain) sequence. The antigen is undetermined. V lost 4 bases and J lost 6; bases outside the gene matches: 8. The germline V gene encodes CDR1 SQVTM and CDR2 ANQGSEA. The length of the CDR3 is 14 residues. These data come from a study of T cell responses to AZD1222 COVID-19 vaccine. Study results and caveats: Repertoires in all cases were sampled only once the peak T cell response had passed. Nearly half of spike-specific TCRs reportedly target unmutated variant regions. Donor demographics were predominantly white British with a female majority; clonal diversity may be underestimated.

Measured with immunoSEQ multiplex PCR; TCRdb has only the in-frame clones, and not every one. The sample records around 15,000 clones, around 80% being singletons. Second doses were pooled across both intervals (about 4 or about 12 weeks). Sequenced material: peripheral blood, taken 28 days after the second AZD1222 dose. The chain carries TRBV29-1 and TRBJ2-7, with TRBD1 identical over 11 bases. The clonotype comes from an adult who received the AZD1222 COVID-19 vaccine. The CDR3 loop reads CSVATDRGRVEQYF. CDR3 bases: TGCAGCGTTGCTACGGACAGGGGGCGCGTCGAGCAGTACTTC.